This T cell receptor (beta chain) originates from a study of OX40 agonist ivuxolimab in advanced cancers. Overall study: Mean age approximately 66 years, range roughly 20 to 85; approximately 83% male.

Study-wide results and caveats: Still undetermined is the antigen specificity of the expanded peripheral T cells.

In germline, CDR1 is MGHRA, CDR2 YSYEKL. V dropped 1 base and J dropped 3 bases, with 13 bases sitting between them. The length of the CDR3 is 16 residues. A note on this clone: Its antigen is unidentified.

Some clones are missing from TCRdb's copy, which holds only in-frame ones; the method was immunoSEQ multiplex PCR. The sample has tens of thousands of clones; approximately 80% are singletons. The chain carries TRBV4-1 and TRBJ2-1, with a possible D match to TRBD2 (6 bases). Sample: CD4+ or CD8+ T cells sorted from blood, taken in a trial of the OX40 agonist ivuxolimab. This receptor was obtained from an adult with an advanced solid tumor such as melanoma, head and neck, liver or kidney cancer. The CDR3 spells CASSQVGRASYNEQFF. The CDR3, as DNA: TGCGCCAGCAGCCAAGTCGGGAGAGCAAGCTACAATGAGCAGTTCTTC.